This TCR beta chain was recorded in a study of blood T cell repertoires in COVID-19. Overall study: Samples of COVID-19 (acute and convalescent) were obtained from the United States, Italy and Spain.

Some clones are missing from TCRdb's copy, which holds only in-frame ones; the method was immunoSEQ multiplex PCR. Here the sample spans about 200,000 clones, roughly nine tenths being singletons. Per the germline V gene, CDR1 is MNHEY and CDR2 is SVGAGI. V lost 6 bases to trimming and J lost 6 bases; unmatched junction nucleotides: 4. The length of the CDR3 is 14 residues. This clone was recorded once. This chain links TRBV6-5 with TRBJ1-6; 8 bases are a match to TRBD1. This sequence originates from a woman aged 70 to 79 with acute or convalescent COVID-19. The sequenced sample consisted of peripheral blood. CDR3 loop: CASRLGQANSPLHF. CDR3 nucleotide sequence: TGTGCCAGCAGGTTGGGACAGGCTAATTCACCCCTCCACTTT.